A selection of T cell receptor beta chains follows, all from one sample in a study of blood T cell repertoires in COVID-19. Data came from immunoSEQ multiplex PCR; TCRdb stores just in-frame clones and leaves some out. The data contain under 150,000 clones, 70% to 90% of them singletons. The sample consisted of peripheral blood. These receptors were taken from a woman aged 55 to 70 with COVID-19, enrolled during active disease. The CDR3 runs from the conserved cysteine through the conserved F or W. D genes are given only for firm matches. Clone size is shown for a subset of rows, as once, few, many or a class of expanded clone.

d_call,v_call,clone_size,j_call,cdr3_aa,cdr3_nt
.,TRBV7-8,.,TRBJ1-2,CASSLVGQGGYTF,TGTGCCAGCAGCTTAGTGGGGCAGGGTGGCTACACCTTC
TRBD1,TRBV7-9,.,TRBJ1-2,CASSHRDRVRGTF,TGTGCCAGCAGCCACCGGGACAGGGTGAGGGGCACCTTC
.,TRBV7-9,.,TRBJ2-1,CASSSTQVLHNEQFF,TGTGCCAGCAGCTCCACTCAGGTTCTCCACAATGAGCAGTTCTTC
.,TRBV15,.,TRBJ2-7,CATSRGRTVSLYEQYF,TGTGCCACCAGCAGAGGTCGGACAGTATCTCTTTACGAGCAGTACTTC
TRBD1,TRBV19,.,TRBJ1-5,CASQTGYNQPQHF,TGTGCCAGCCAGACAGGGTACAATCAGCCCCAGCATTTT
TRBD1,TRBV15,.,TRBJ2-7,CATSKRTGSRYEQYF,TGTGCCACCAGCAAGAGGACAGGGAGTCGCTACGAGCAGTACTTC
.,TRBV9,.,TRBJ2-1,CASSPREKSYNEQFF,TGTGCCAGCAGCCCCCGGGAAAAAAGTTACAATGAGCAGTTCTTC
TRBD2,TRBV5-1,few,TRBJ2-1,CASSFWTSGGADEQFF,TGCGCCAGCAGCTTCTGGACTAGCGGGGGGGCCGATGAGCAGTTCTTC
.,TRBV14,.,TRBJ2-3,CASSQEGAYLGTDTQYF,TGTGCCAGCAGCCAAGAAGGGGCCTACCTGGGCACAGATACGCAGTATTTT
TRBD1,TRBV29-1,.,TRBJ2-1,CSVGSGTGEMNEQFF,TGCAGCGTTGGGTCTGGGACAGGGGAAATGAATGAGCAGTTCTTC
TRBD1,TRBV7-9,once,TRBJ1-4,CASSSTGQGKVKLFF,TGTGCCAGCAGCTCAACGGGACAGGGAAAGGTAAAACTGTTTTTT
.,TRBV7-3,.,TRBJ1-1,CASSLKTVTEAFF,TGTGCCAGCAGCTTAAAAACAGTAACTGAAGCTTTCTTT
TRBD2,TRBV6-6,.,TRBJ2-3,CASSPGQLAGGDTQYF,TGTGCCAGCAGCCCCGGGCAACTAGCGGGGGGAGATACGCAGTATTTT
.,TRBV7-2,.,TRBJ2-5,CASSLGGRGGYQETQYF,TGTGCCAGCAGCCTAGGAGGTAGGGGGGGCTACCAAGAGACCCAGTACTTC
TRBD1,TRBV12-3/TRBV12-4,.,TRBJ2-1,CASGDRGIDEQFF,TGTGCCAGCGGAGACAGGGGAATCGATGAGCAGTTCTTC
.,TRBV9,.,TRBJ2-2,CASRGGGLENTGELFF,TGTGCCAGCAGGGGTGGTGGGCTGGAGAACACCGGGGAGCTGTTTTTT
.,TRBV6-1,.,TRBJ1-5,CASSDTGFNQPQHF,TGTGCCAGCAGTGACACGGGGTTCAATCAGCCCCAGCATTTT
TRBD1,TRBV27,.,TRBJ1-5,CASTRTGGGQPQHF,TGTGCCAGCACCCGGACAGGGGGCGGTCAGCCCCAGCATTTT
TRBD2,TRBV3-1/TRBV3-2,.,TRBJ2-3,CASSQGAGGSTDTQYF,TGTGCCAGCAGCCAAGGGGCGGGGGGGAGCACAGATACGCAGTATTTT
.,TRBV5-4,.,TRBJ2-1,CASSSRVGSYNEQFF,TGTGCCAGCAGCTCGCGGGTGGGGTCCTACAATGAGCAGTTCTTC
TRBD1,TRBV6-2/TRBV6-3,.,TRBJ1-5,CASSGRDSSNQPQHF,TGTGCCAGCAGTGGCCGGGACAGTTCCAATCAGCCCCAGCATTTT
TRBD1,TRBV6-2/TRBV6-3,few,TRBJ1-2,CASSWTGLNYGYTF,TGTGCCAGCAGTTGGACAGGGCTTAACTATGGCTACACCTTC
.,TRBV2,.,TRBJ2-7,CASSEAEGHEQYF,TGTGCCAGCAGTGAAGCGGAGGGGCACGAGCAGTACTTC
.,TRBV5-4,.,TRBJ1-2,CASSSKGDYGYTF,TGTGCCAGCAGCTCAAAGGGGGACTATGGCTACACCTTC
.,TRBV4-2,.,TRBJ2-3,CASSQVLGAITDTQYF,TGTGCCAGCAGCCAAGTGCTGGGGGCCATCACAGATACGCAGTATTTT
.,TRBV6-1,.,TRBJ2-2,CASSDSPRVTGELFF,TGTGCCAGCAGTGATTCCCCGAGGGTCACCGGGGAGCTGTTTTTT
.,TRBV14,.,TRBJ1-2,CASSQDEDGYTF,TGTGCCAGCAGCCAAGACGAGGATGGCTACACCTTC
.,TRBV5-1,.,TRBJ1-2,CASSPSDSPGGYTF,TGCGCCAGCAGCCCCTCGGACAGTCCTGGGGGCTACACCTTC
.,TRBV9,.,TRBJ1-6,CASSAGGAQYNSPLHF,TGTGCCAGCAGCGCCGGGGGGGCCCAGTATAATTCACCCCTCCACTTT
TRBD1,TRBV29-1,.,TRBJ2-4,CSVQWDSGIQYF,TGCAGCGTTCAGTGGGACAGTGGCATTCAGTACTTC
.,TRBV2,.,TRBJ2-7,CASREGGDPYEQYF,TGTGCCAGCAGGGAAGGCGGGGACCCCTACGAGCAGTACTTC
.,TRBV12-3/TRBV12-4,.,TRBJ2-3,CASSLGTRRQYF,TGTGCCAGCAGTTTAGGGACACGGAGGCAGTATTTT
.,TRBV19,.,TRBJ2-5,CASSKRGGGETQYF,TGTGCCAGTAGTAAACGGGGAGGCGGAGAGACCCAGTACTTC
.,TRBV11-2,.,TRBJ1-2,CASSLGFPPTTTF,TGTGCCAGCAGCTTAGGTTTCCCTCCTACTACTACCTTC
.,TRBV7-9,.,TRBJ1-1,CASSLDVGNTEAFF,TGTGCCAGCAGCTTAGATGTCGGGAACACTGAAGCTTTCTTT
TRBD1,TRBV7-9,.,TRBJ1-1,CASSLQGGADTEAFF,TGTGCCAGCAGCCTACAGGGGGGTGCGGACACTGAAGCTTTCTTT
.,TRBV19,.,TRBJ1-1,CASSGGNTEAFF,TGTGCCAGTAGCGGCGGGAACACTGAAGCTTTCTTT
.,TRBV7-8,.,TRBJ2-5,CASSPYRVGRETQYF,TGTGCCAGCAGCCCGTACAGGGTGGGAAGGGAGACCCAGTACTTC
.,TRBV23-1,.,TRBJ1-1,CASSQSLNSYTEAFF,TGCGCCAGCAGTCAATCGTTAAACTCGTACACTGAAGCTTTCTTT
TRBD2,TRBV7-2,.,TRBJ2-5,CASSVGLAGGETQYF,TGTGCCAGCAGCGTAGGACTAGCGGGGGGGGAGACCCAGTACTTC